Following are 17 T cell receptor beta chains from one sample sequenced in a study of early T cells in non-severe SARS-CoV-2 infection. TCRdb re-derived calls from the 5' RACE reads in MiXCR, one entry per CDR3 protein. The data hold 100,000 or so distinct CDR3 sequences, with roughly 17% observed a single time. The source was whole blood, collected at baseline. These receptors all come from an adult who was a healthcare worker with PCR-confirmed SARS-CoV-2 infection or an uninfected control (not recorded which).

There are a few counts of this clonotype. The V call is TRBV12-2, the J call TRBJ2-2; the table's D gene call, TRBD1, was not cross checked with the DNA. TRBV12-2 is a pseudogene locus. The CDR3 is 15 amino acids. CDR3 loop: CASRFRQGSTGELFF. CDR3 in DNA: TGTGCAAGTCGCTTTCGACAGGGCAGCACCGGGGAGCTGTTTTTT.

The J gene is TRBJ2-7, the V gene TRBV7-9; D is perhaps TRBD1 (6 bases). CDR1 is SEHNR and CDR2 is FQNEAQ in the germline V gene (reference sequence). Trimming removed 1 base from V and 2 bases from J, with 18 bases in between. The CDR3 has 17 amino acids. The CDR3: CASSLEQGRPRAYEQYF. The CDR3 DNA reads as TGTGCCAGCAGCTTAGAACAGGGTAGACCCAGAGCCTACGAGCAGTACTTC.

This clonotype was seen repeatedly, ten times or more. The chain is built from TRBV20-1 and TRBJ2-3, with a weak D call TRBD2 (6 bases). CDR1 and CDR2 from the germline V gene are DFQATT and SNEGSKA (reference sequence). Trimming shortened V by 1 base and J by 0 bases, and 8 bases separated the two germline ends. This CDR3 contains 14 residues. The CDR3 sequence is CSARVGRSTDTQYF. DNA of the CDR3: TGCAGTGCTAGAGTGGGGAGGAGCACAGATACGCAGTATTTT.

This clonotype was detected a few times. The rearrangement uses TRBV15 and TRBJ2-2; TRBD1 agrees at 9 bases. Germline assignment: CDR1 LNHNV and CDR2 YYDKDF (reference sequence). CDR3 length: 17 amino acids. Trimming removed 3 bases from V and 7 bases from J; junction bases left unmatched: 12. CDR3 protein: CATSSPTRQGVYGELFF. The CDR3 DNA follows: TGTGCCACCAGCAGTCCCACCCGACAGGGGGTATACGGGGAGCTGTTTTTT. The variable domain in full, with the rest retrieved from reference TRBV15 and TRBJ2-2, is DAMVIQNPRYQVTQFGKPVTLSCSQTLNHNVMYWYQQKSSQAPKLLFHYYDKDFNNEADTPDNFQSRRPNTSFCFLDIRSPGLGDTAMYLCATSSPTRQGVYGELFFGEGSRLTVL.

There are a few counts of this clonotype. The V call is TRBV27, the J call TRBJ1-1; TRBD1 matches 7 bases. The CDR3 contains 16 residues. The germline V gene encodes CDR1 MNHEY and CDR2 SMNVEV (reference sequence). V lost 3 bases and J lost 5; bases outside the gene matches: 12. The CDR3 DNA reads TGTGCCAGCAGTTTGGGCCTTACAGGGGCGGGGACTGAAGCTTTCTTT. Protein sequence: CASSLGLTGAGTEAFF.

This clonotype was detected only a few times. The chain recombines TRBV19 with TRBJ2-5; D is unresolved. V lost 2 bases to trimming and J lost 3 bases, with 7 bases between them. The CDR3 is made up of 13 amino acids. The germline V gene encodes CDR1 LNHDA and CDR2 SQIVND (reference sequence). In nucleotides, the CDR3 is TGTGCCAGTAGTATAATCGGCAAAGAGACCCAGTACTTC. Translation: CASSIIGKETQYF.

This clonotype appeared a few times. This chain uses TRBV20-1 with TRBJ1-5; 10 bases line up with TRBD1. Germline V gives CDR1 DFQATT, CDR2 SNEGSKA (reference sequence). There are 15 residues in the CDR3. V was pared by 5 bases and J by 2 bases, with 6 bases of the junction left unmatched. The CDR3: CSAPGTGVGNQPQHF. CDR3 in DNA: TGCAGTGCTCCAGGGACAGGGGTGGGCAATCAGCCCCAGCATTTT.

CDR3: CASSYRLVGARNNEQFF. CDR3 coding DNA: TGTGCCAGCAGTTACCGGTTGGTAGGAGCTAGGAACAATGAGCAGTTCTTC. J is TRBJ2-1 and V is TRBV6-2 or TRBV6-3; D is undetermined. Per germline, CDR1 MNHEY and CDR2 SVGEGT. Between the trimmed V and J ends, which lost 2 bases and 5 bases, there was a span of 19 bases. The CDR3 sequence is 17 residues long.

The J gene is TRBJ2-7, the V gene TRBV27, with D possibly matching TRBD1 (8 bases). Trimming left V 5 bases short and J 7 bases short, with 21 bases between. Germline CDR1 and CDR2: MNHEY and SMNVEV (reference sequence). CDR3 length equals 15 residues. CDR3 loop: CASSTYTGGELEQYF. In DNA form, the CDR3 reads TGTGCCAGCAGTACCTACACAGGGGGGGAATTGGAGCAGTACTTC.

This chain uses TRBV9 with TRBJ1-5; D is undetermined. CDR1 and CDR2 (germline): SGDLS, YYNGEE. The CDR3 is made up of 14 amino acids. The V gene lost 4 bases and the J gene lost 4 bases, with 12 bases spanning the gap. The CDR3 region is CASSKEAENQPQHF. CDR3 bases: TGTGCCAGCAGCAAAGAGGCGGAAAATCAGCCCCAGCATTTT. Supplemented by reference TRBV9 and TRBJ1-5, the full variable domain reads DSGVTQTPKHLITATGQRVTLRCSPRSGDLSVYWYQQSLDQGLQFLIQYYNGEERAKGNILERFSAQQFPDLHSELNLSSLELGDSALYFCASSKEAENQPQHFGDGTRLSIL.

This chain links TRBV7-2 with TRBJ2-7, with D tentatively TRBD2 (6 bases). The V gene's germline CDR1 is SGHTA and CDR2 FQGNSA. V gave up 3 bases and J gave up 5 bases, with 14 bases separating them. The CDR3 has 14 amino acids. The CDR3 sequence is CASSLDAGHDEQYF. The CDR3 coding sequence is TGTGCCAGCAGCTTGGACGCGGGGCACGACGAGCAGTACTTC.

This clonotype has a handful of counts. The CDR3 coding sequence is TGCGGCATGGTTAGCGGGGACATCTACAATGAGCAGTTCTTC. It encodes CGMVSGDIYNEQFF. This chain connects TRBV20-1 to TRBJ2-1, with 8 positions matching TRBD2. This CDR3 has 14 residues. Germline lookup yields CDR1 DFQATT and CDR2 SNEGSKA (reference sequence).

J is TRBJ1-2 and V is TRBV11-2, with D possibly TRBD1 on 5 matching bases. Per germline, CDR1 SGHAT and CDR2 FQNNGV. The CDR3 loop spans 17 amino acids. V was trimmed by 1 base and J by 0 bases, leaving 15 bases between them. The CDR3 DNA reads as TGTGCCAGCAGCTTAGCCCCGGGGCCCACGACTAACTATGGCTACACCTTC. This translates into CASSLAPGPTTNYGYTF.

The rearrangement links TRBV28 to TRBJ1-2, with TRBD1 as a possible D gene (5 bases). Germline values: CDR1 MDHEN, CDR2 SYDVKM. Trimming left V 8 bases short and J 4 bases short, with 14 bases between. This CDR3 comprises 13 residues. The CDR3 nucleotides read TGTGCCAGCGCCTCAGCTGGGACCTATGGCTACACCTTC. Translation: CASASAGTYGYTF.

This clonotype was detected once. The junction does not match germline at one end; this may be a read error. The chain carries TRBV20-1 and TRBJ2-4, with D hard to call. The CDR3 runs 13 residues. The germline CDR1 and CDR2 sequences are DFQATT and SNEGSKA (reference sequence). For the CDR3, the DNA is TGCAGTGCAAGAGAGGTAGCCAAAAACATTCAGTACTTC. Its protein is CSAREVAKNIQYF.

J is TRBJ1-4 and V is TRBV12-3 or TRBV12-4, with TRBD1 matching over 8 bases. The J segment lost 7 bases and the V segment lost 5 bases, leaving 6 bases of the junction unmatched. CDR3 length: 14 amino acids. CDR3 sequence: CASSPDRVGEKLFF. The CDR3 coding sequence is TGTGCCAGCAGTCCGGACAGGGTCGGTGAAAAACTGTTTTTT.

A few counts support this clonotype. This sequence joins TRBV6-5 and TRBJ2-5; TRBD2 aligns across 11 bases. The germline V gene encodes CDR1 MNHEY and CDR2 SVGAGI. The V gene end was trimmed by 5 bases and the J gene end by 5 bases; junction bases not matched to a gene: 7. This CDR3 spans 15 amino acids. The CDR3 sequence: CASSQLAGVMETQYF. CDR3 in DNA: TGTGCCAGCAGTCAACTAGCGGGAGTAATGGAGACCCAGTACTTC.